This TCR beta chain was captured by sequencing in a study of STAT5B mutations in CD4+ large granular lymphocyte leukemia. Whole-study findings and limits: Without putative leukemic clones, patient CD4-sorted repertoires remained more clonal than healthy CD4+ repertoires. Roughly a quarter of private leukemic clonotypes occurred rarely in other patients' non-leukemic repertoires.

Comments on this clone: Antigen unknown.

This was a survey-level run. Repertoires were generated with immunoSEQ multiplex PCR, while TCRdb's copy carries only in-frame clones and drops some. This sample has about 46,000 clones, with roughly 84% found just once. Sequenced material: CD4+ T cells from blood buffy coats. The TCR originated in a human donor in good health.

CDR3 DNA: TGTGCCAGCAGCTCTCGAGTCGGCAGAGCTAGCCCCGGCTACACCTTC. This gives the protein CASSSRVGRASPGYTF. The chain couples TRBV4-2 to TRBJ1-2; no reliable D call. Germline values: CDR1 LGHNA, CDR2 YNFKEQ. V lost 5 bases and J lost 8, with 24 bases in between. This CDR3 contains 16 residues.